The following is a T cell receptor beta chain sequence with its context. Its antigen target is currently unknown. No base quality information exists; no much larger clone differs at one position. This entry comes from a study of shared clonotypes between healthy human individuals (dated by TCRdb to between 2020 and 2021). The study in broad terms: The cohort comprised a couple of women and a few men aged 18 to 49 years. For each donor, three plates each were used for CD4 naive and CD4 memory, two plates were used for CD8 naive, and one plate was used for CD8 memory. To estimate repertoire size and how much clonotype sharing occurs between individuals, the study deeply sequenced the blood TCR repertoires of about five healthy adults. Libraries were prepared and TCR repertoires were sequenced by different laboratories using diverse techniques, in order to increase sequencing depth and limit assay-specific biases. Each donor's leukapheresis produced roughly between roughly 0.94 and 9.5 billion PBMCs.

CDR1 and CDR2 are drawn from the germline V gene (reference sequence): LNHDA, SQIVND. There are 14 amino acids in the CDR3, from cysteine to phenylalanine inclusive. Kept here is only the CDR3 DNA, which spans 42 bases and is read in frame from base 1. Trimming costs V 3 bases and J 5 bases, and their ends lie 11 bases apart. Results and caveats for the whole study, not just this receptor: Because the study included only a small number of donors, the genetic and exposure-history diversity represented was limited. When four donors were compared, the shared fraction of clonotypes was about 5.4% for naive CD4, more than 3% for naive CD8, 2% to 2.5% for memory CD4, and 0.35% to 0.4% for memory CD8. Only blood was sampled, and tissue TCR repertoires likely differ from those in blood. Based on pairwise subsampling, the degree of clonotype sharing among donors was expected to be affected by sequencing depth. Even with the large sequencing depth, rarefaction of the sorted-subset datasets indicated that sequencing was incomplete. Estimated clonotype richness was generally larger for naive than for memory subsets. Higher generation probabilities were observed for clonotypes shared by all four sorted-subset donors than for non-shared clonotypes.

Donors were healthy HIV-negative adults with no recently reported acute infections or vaccinations. Only Caucasian adults living in Nashville, Tennessee, USA were represented among the donors. Magnetic negative selection was used to enrich CD4+ T cells, after which naive cells were positively selected on CD45RA and the negative fraction became the memory subset. Blood was obtained by leukapheresis, after which PBMCs were separated by Ficoll-Histopaque density gradient centrifugation and cryopreserved in liquid nitrogen vapor phase. Purity and quantity of every magnetically sorted T cell population were checked by analytical flow cytometry. Genomic DNA was isolated from each sorted fraction and quantified by UV absorbance on a Nanodrop 2000c. Using the deep immunoSEQ assay, multiplex PCR amplified TCR CDR3 regions from genomic DNA. Genomic DNA extracted from each cell subset was distributed evenly over all wells of several immunoSEQ 96-well plates, and each plate served as one replicate. Each replicate PCR for sorted subsets received about 200 ng genomic DNA, equal to tens of thousands of T cell genomes. Purified libraries were quantified with a Qubit 3.0 fluorometer, sized on a Bioanalyzer 2100, and re-quantified with the KAPA Library Quantification kit. Each immunoSEQ 96-well plate was sequenced on its own single-read 150-cycle Illumina NextSeq 550 flow cell. Turning to the authors' computational methods: Because only junctional sequences without quality scores were contained in the immunoSEQ output, filtering matching that applied to full-length reads could not be performed. To assign V/J genes and CDR3, sequences were annotated using PyIR, a Python wrapper for IgBLAST v1.9, with IMGT germline references. Reads were removed for weak V/J assignments (E-value above 1e-6), missing CDR3, stop codons, out-of-frame junctions, or ambiguous translated residues. V3J clonotypes were defined by identical inferred V gene, J gene, and CDR3 amino acid sequence. To compute the percentage overlap between repertoires, the number of shared unique clonotypes was divided by the size of the smaller repertoire. RTK rarefaction, the Chao1 estimator, and Recon v2.1 estimates of unobserved clonotypes were used to assess repertoire richness. OLGA was used to compute generation probabilities for all TCRbeta clonotypes that the gDNA method yielded from a few donors. TCRdb's version of the immuneACCESS table is confined to in-frame rearrangements and falls short of the full clone set. An unresolved V gene accounts for under half of the shortfall where checked; the remainder is of unknown origin. D and trimming were read from the DNA, whereas the V and J calls and clone size are those reported in that table. Within this sample are 330,000 or so clones, with 73% of them counted one time only. Of the sample, over 9.5% is held by the ten largest clones.

The receptor was derived from a man aged 25 to 40 in good health. The sequencing sample was made of memory CD4+ T cells sorted from blood. What this sample's cell subset or site label stands for: CD45RA-negative fraction. The rearranged chain carries TRBV19 and TRBJ2-1, and perhaps TRBD2 as D gene, on 6 matching bases. For the CDR3, the sequence is CASSIFSGNNEQFF. In nucleotides, the sequence is TGTGCCAGTAGTATTTTTAGCGGTAACAATGAGCAGTTCTTC.